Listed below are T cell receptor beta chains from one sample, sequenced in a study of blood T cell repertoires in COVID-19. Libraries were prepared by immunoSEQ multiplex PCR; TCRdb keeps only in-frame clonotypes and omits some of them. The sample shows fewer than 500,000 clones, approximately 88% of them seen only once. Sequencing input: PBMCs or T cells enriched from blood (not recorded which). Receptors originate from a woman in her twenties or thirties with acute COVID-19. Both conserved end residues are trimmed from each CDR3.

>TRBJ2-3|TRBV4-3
ASSQAGGQSPDTQY
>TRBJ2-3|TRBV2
ASSANPSQYTSTDTQY
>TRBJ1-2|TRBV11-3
ASSPDRVRYGYT
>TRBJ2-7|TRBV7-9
ASSSTSGVYEQY
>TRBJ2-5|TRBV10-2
ASSESNPGGFGTQY
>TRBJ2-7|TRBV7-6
ASSLARASGVYEQY
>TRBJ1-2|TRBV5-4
ASSLGTGDGYT
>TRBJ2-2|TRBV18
ASSPTANTGELF
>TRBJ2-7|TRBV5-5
ASSLVQGGYEQY
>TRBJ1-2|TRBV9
ASSVAGASGYT
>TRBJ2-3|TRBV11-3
ASSLGRRGDDTQY
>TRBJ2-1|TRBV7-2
ASSTRRGGAYNEQF
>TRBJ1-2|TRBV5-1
ASSLAGTGKRPNYGYT
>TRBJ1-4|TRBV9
ASSVATQGATGEKLF
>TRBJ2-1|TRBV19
ASSIAGTSGVREQF
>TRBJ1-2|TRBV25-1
ASSLITGTGDGYT
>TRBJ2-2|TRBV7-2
ASSTTGSTGELF
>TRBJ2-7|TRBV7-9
ASSLAGTGVFEQY
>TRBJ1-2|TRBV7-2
ASSLADRGYGYT
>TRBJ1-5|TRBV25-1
ASSSGGNQPQH
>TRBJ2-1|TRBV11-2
ASSFTGTRANEQF
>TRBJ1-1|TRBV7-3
ASSLMPGGNTEAF